The 27 T cell receptor beta chains below were found in one sample sequenced in a study of memory CD4+ T cells and cytomegalovirus serostatus (dated by TCRdb to the late 2010s). Library preparation was by the immunoSEQ multiplex PCR assay. TCRdb carries this immuneACCESS record with in-frame sequences only. Its versions omit some clonotypes, under half of them owing to an unresolved V gene in the studies checked, with the rest unexplained. The sample has 56,000 or so clones on record, about three quarters of them singletons. The ten largest clonotypes hold 0.53% of the sample. Single viable CD3+CD4+CD8-CD45RO+ cells were sorted as memory CD4+ T cells on a FACSAria II. Sequenced: memory CD4+ T cells from blood. Receptors were obtained from an adult in good health and CMV-seronegative. Some clones in this sample may be carry-over from other donors' samples.

The J gene is TRBJ1-1, the V gene TRBV5-1; tentative D call: TRBD1 (5 bases). The length of the CDR3 is 19 residues. V lost 0 bases and J 4 bases, leaving 25 bases between the germline ends. In germline, CDR1 is SGHRS, CDR2 YFSETQ. CDR3: CASSLAGREVVGRGTEAFF. CDR3 coding DNA: TGCGCCAGCAGCTTGGCTGGGCGGGAGGTGGTCGGGAGGGGCACTGAAGCTTTCTTT.

The chain joins TRBV4-3 to TRBJ2-1, with TRBD1 as a possible D gene (5 bases). Looked up from germline, CDR1 is LGHNA and CDR2 is YSLEER. There are 16 residues in the CDR3. V lost 0 bases and J lost 6, with 15 bases in between. CDR3 sequence (DNA): TGCGCCAGCAGCCAAGAAAAACAGGTTACGGGCAATGAGCAGTTCTTC. It encodes CASSQEKQVTGNEQFF.

The chain combines TRBV7-8 with TRBJ2-1, with D maybe TRBD2 (6 bases). The CDR3 has 16 residues. Germline assignment: CDR1 SGHVS and CDR2 FQNEAQ. V shed 6 bases and J shed 3 bases, with 18 bases lying between them. CDR3 DNA: TGTGCCAGCAGAAATCAGAGGGGAGGAATCTACAATGAGCAGTTCTTC. Translated, it gives CASRNQRGGIYNEQFF.

The CDR3 reads CASSYSGSGTDTQYF. The CDR3 DNA follows: TGTGCCAGCAGCTATAGCGGGAGTGGCACAGATACGCAGTATTTT. V gene TRBV7-9 combines with J gene TRBJ2-3, with TRBD2 matching 9 bases. The V gene end was trimmed by 4 bases and the J gene end by 1 base; junction bases not matched to a gene: 3. CDR1 is SEHNR, CDR2 FQNEAQ, per germline (reference sequence). The CDR3 is 15 residues long. The full variable domain, its missing parts supplied by reference TRBV7-9 and TRBJ2-3, is DTGVSQNPRHKITKRGQNVTFRCDPISEHNRLYWYRQTLGQGPEFLTYFQNEAQLEKSRLLSDRFSAERPKGSFSTLEIQRTEQGDSAMYLCASSYSGSGTDTQYFGPGTRLTVL.

This chain connects TRBV7-2 to TRBJ2-7; no clear D. Trimming left V 5 bases short and J 5 bases short, with 13 bases between. CDR1 is SGHTA and CDR2 is FQGNSA in the germline V gene. This CDR3 has 13 residues. This chain's CDR3 is CASSLTYGDEQYF. In DNA, the CDR3 is TGTGCCAGCAGCCTTACCTATGGGGACGAGCAGTACTTC.

This chain connects TRBV6-6 to TRBJ1-1; D might be TRBD1 (6 bases). Germline V gives CDR1 MNHNY, CDR2 SVGAGI (reference sequence). Trimming stripped 6 bases from V and 6 bases from J, with 14 bases between. The CDR3 loop spans 13 amino acids. The CDR3 loop reads CASSLSGVAEAFF. The CDR3 DNA reads TGTGCCAGCAGCTTATCAGGGGTGGCTGAAGCTTTCTTT.

This chain joins TRBV4-3 and TRBJ1-6; no definite D call. The germline V gene has CDR1 LGHNA and CDR2 YSLEER. V was clipped by 2 bases and J by 0 bases, with 5 bases between them. This CDR3 has 15 residues. CDR3 nucleotide sequence: TGCGCCAGCAGCCAATGGGGCTCCTATAATTCACCCCTCCACTTT. Translation: CASSQWGSYNSPLHF.

The chain joins TRBV2 to TRBJ2-7, with 11 bases aligning to TRBD2. V shed 6 bases, J shed 1 base, and the junction held 17 bases outside the gene matches. The CDR3 runs to 19 residues. CDR1 and CDR2 from the germline V gene are SNHLY and FYNNEI. CDR3 sequence: CASRARGGLLAGVSYEQYF. CDR3 DNA: TGTGCCAGCAGAGCACGGGGCGGGCTACTAGCGGGAGTTTCCTACGAGCAGTACTTC.

V is TRBV29-1 and J is TRBJ2-7; 11 bases are shared with TRBD2. The V segment lost 7 bases and the J segment 5 bases; nucleotides outside the gene matches: 7. CDR1 and CDR2 (germline): SQVTM, ANQGSEA. This CDR3 region has 13 residues. CDR3 DNA sequence: TGCAGCGCTCTTACTAGCGGGAGCCACGAGCAGTACTTC. It codes for CSALTSGSHEQYF.

The rearrangement links TRBV30 to TRBJ1-2; D gene unclear. Germline V gives CDR1 GTSNPN, CDR2 SVGIG (reference sequence). V was cut by 0 bases and J by 7 bases, with 18 bases left in between. The CDR3 has 15 residues. CDR3 residues: CAWSVESWGTRGYTF. In nucleotides, the CDR3 is TGTGCCTGGAGTGTAGAGAGTTGGGGAACTCGTGGCTACACCTTC. The full variable domain, rest sourced from reference TRBV30 and TRBJ1-2, is SQTIHQWPATLVQPVGSPLSLECTVEGTSNPNLYWYRQAAGRGLQLLFYSVGIGQISSEVPQNLSASRPQDRQFILSSKKLLLSDSGFYLCAWSVESWGTRGYTFGSGTRLTVV.

The J gene is TRBJ2-5, the V gene TRBV30; a possible D gene is TRBD2 (5 bases). V dropped 5 bases and J dropped 6 bases, with 10 bases sitting between them. CDR1 is GTSNPN and CDR2 is SVGIG in the germline V gene (reference sequence). CDR3 length equals 11 residues. CDR3 sequence: CAWGESKTQYF. The CDR3 bases are TGTGCCTGGGGGGAGTCAAAGACCCAGTACTTC.

The gene calls are TRBV5-1 and TRBJ2-1; 9 bases line up with TRBD2. V lost 6 bases to trimming and J lost 8 bases; unmatched junction nucleotides: 9. CDR3 length: 14 residues. From germline, CDR1 is SGHRS and CDR2 YFSETQ. CDR3 region: CASTIGVAGDEQFF. CDR3 coding DNA: TGCGCCAGCACTATTGGGGTAGCGGGAGATGAGCAGTTCTTC.

This clone occurred a few times. The rearrangement joins TRBV19 to TRBJ2-1; D remains ambiguous. V was trimmed by 0 bases and J by 9 bases, leaving 18 bases between them. CDR1 and CDR2 (germline): LNHDA, SQIVND (reference sequence). The length of the CDR3 is 16 residues. The CDR3 here is CASSIDARYRRGEQFF. Here the CDR3 DNA reads TGTGCCAGTAGTATAGATGCTAGATATCGGCGTGGTGAGCAGTTCTTC.

This clone is a singleton in its sample. The DNA for the CDR3 is TGTGCCAGCAGTTCCGAACGGACAGGAAACGCCTACGAGCAGTACTTC. Its translation is CASSSERTGNAYEQYF. The chain carries TRBV6-6 and TRBJ2-7; 7 bases match TRBD1. CDR3 length: 16 amino acids. Germline CDR1 and CDR2: MNHNY and SVGAGI (reference sequence). The junction had 11 bases not matched to a gene; V was cut back by 4 bases and J by 2 bases.

V usage is TRBV19 and J usage is TRBJ2-5, with TRBD1 matching over 8 bases. CDR1 and CDR2 from the germline V gene are LNHDA and SQIVND (reference sequence). CDR3 length: 14 residues. J was trimmed by 1 base and V by 5 bases; bases with no gene match: 3. CDR3: CASSVTGVQETQYF. DNA of the CDR3: TGTGCCAGTAGTGTGACAGGGGTCCAAGAGACCCAGTACTTC. Drawing the rest from reference TRBV19 and TRBJ2-5, the complete variable domain is DGGITQSPKYLFRKEGQNVTLSCEQNLNHDAMYWYRQDPGQGLRLIYYSQIVNDFQKGDIAEGYSVSREKKESFPLTVTSAQKNPTAFYLCASSVTGVQETQYFGPGTRLLVL.

This clone was detected once. V is TRBV27 and J is TRBJ2-3; the D is unclear. V was clipped by 6 bases and J by 1 base, with 14 bases between them. Germline V gene sequence: CDR1 MNHEY, CDR2 SMNVEV (reference sequence). The CDR3 spans 15 residues. The CDR3 region has the DNA TGTGCCAGCAGGACCTCTTACGGCCGCACAGATACGCAGTATTTT. Translation: CASRTSYGRTDTQYF.

The V and J genes are TRBV2 and TRBJ2-7; 9 bases are a match to TRBD2. The CDR3 is 15 amino acids. Germline trimming cut 7 bases from V and 4 bases from J; bases unmatched to any gene: 11. Germline lookup yields CDR1 SNHLY and CDR2 FYNNEI. The CDR3 nucleotides read TGTGCCAGCAATGGAGAAGCGGGAGGTCGGTACGAGCAGTACTTC. It codes for CASNGEAGGRYEQYF.

The chain employs TRBV4-3 and TRBJ2-3; a possible D gene is TRBD1 (6 bases). This CDR3 region has 16 residues. V shed 0 bases and J shed 6 bases, with 16 bases lying between them. Germline V gene data show CDR1 as LGHNA and CDR2 as YSLEER. CDR3 protein: CASSQDPGQTTDTQYF. CDR3 DNA: TGCGCCAGCAGCCAAGATCCGGGACAAACTACGGATACGCAGTATTTT.

The rearrangement links TRBV7-2 to TRBJ1-1, with 9 bases matching TRBD1. This CDR3 has 14 residues. Germline V gene data show CDR1 as SGHTA and CDR2 as FQGNSA. With 6 bases clipped from V and 5 bases from J, the junction kept 7 bases outside the gene matches. The CDR3 loop is CASRWDREGTEAFF. For the CDR3, the DNA is TGTGCCAGCAGATGGGACAGGGAGGGGACTGAAGCTTTCTTT.

This chain uses TRBV28 with TRBJ2-5, with D uncertain. The germline V gene encodes CDR1 MDHEN and CDR2 SYDVKM. Trimming pared 7 bases from V and 5 bases from J, leaving 11 bases between. The CDR3 extends over 12 amino acids. CDR3 bases: TGTGCCAGCACTGGGGTCTCGGAGACCCAGTACTTC. Residues: CASTGVSETQYF.

This rearrangement joins TRBV5-1 to TRBJ2-1, with 8 bases identical to TRBD2. Trimming at V came to 6 bases and at J to 3 bases, leaving 8 bases not matched to a gene. CDR3 size: 15 residues. Looked up from germline, CDR1 is SGHRS and CDR2 is YFSETQ. The CDR3 reads CASKGREEGYNEQFF. CDR3 nucleotides: TGCGCCAGCAAAGGGCGGGAGGAGGGCTACAATGAGCAGTTCTTC.

This CDR3 is CAIPGAGPYGYTF. The DNA of the CDR3 is TGTGCCATCCCGGGGGCGGGACCCTATGGCTACACCTTC. V and J are TRBV10-3 and TRBJ1-2; the D gene is possibly TRBD1 (6 bases). This CDR3 has 13 residues. V was shortened by 8 bases and J by 4 bases, with 14 bases between the two germline ends. In germline, CDR1 is ENHRY, CDR2 SYGVKD.

V usage is TRBV13 and J usage is TRBJ1-4; 9 bases fit TRBD1. The germline V gene encodes CDR1 PRHDT and CDR2 FYEKMQ (reference sequence). The CDR3 runs to 17 residues. Trimming removed 4 bases from V and 3 bases from J; junction bases left unmatched: 9. CDR3 region: CASSSGTGNVANEKLFF. CDR3 sequence (DNA): TGTGCCAGCAGCTCAGGGACAGGGAATGTAGCTAATGAAAAACTGTTTTTT.

The rearrangement joins TRBV5-1 to TRBJ2-3; D uncertain. The CDR3 runs to 13 residues. CDR1 SGHRS and CDR2 YFSETQ come from the germline V gene. V was cut by 1 base and J by 6 bases, with 9 bases left in between. For the CDR3, the DNA is TGCGCCAGCAGCTTGTCTTTATCCGATACGCAGTATTTT. It encodes CASSLSLSDTQYF.

This chain connects TRBV19 to TRBJ2-3; possible D gene TRBD1, 6 bases. There are 14 residues in the CDR3. Germline-derived CDR1 and CDR2 are LNHDA and SQIVND (reference sequence). V lost 6 bases and J lost 2, with 12 bases in between. This CDR3 reads CASSRRQVTDTQYF. CDR3 in DNA: TGTGCCAGTAGCCGGAGACAGGTCACAGATACGCAGTATTTT.

The count of this clone is one. V and J are TRBV7-2 and TRBJ1-3, with 7 nucleotides matching TRBD1. Looked up from germline, CDR1 is SGHTA and CDR2 is FQGNSA. The CDR3 totals 13 residues. V shed 2 bases and J 8 bases; nucleotides not matched to a gene: 3. CDR3 protein: CASSLNRGDTIYF. CDR3 bases: TGTGCCAGCAGCTTAAACAGGGGAGACACCATATATTTT.

The rearrangement uses TRBV30 and TRBJ1-5; D unresolved. The CDR3 sequence is 15 residues long. Germline CDR1 GTSNPN, CDR2 SVGIG (reference sequence). Trimming stripped 2 bases from V and 3 bases from J, with 14 bases between. CDR3 sequence: CAWSFGGLNNQPQHF. The CDR3 DNA is TGTGCCTGGAGTTTTGGAGGGCTAAACAATCAGCCCCAGCATTTT. The whole variable domain, filled in from reference TRBV30 and TRBJ1-5, reads SQTIHQWPATLVQPVGSPLSLECTVEGTSNPNLYWYRQAAGRGLQLLFYSVGIGQISSEVPQNLSASRPQDRQFILSSKKLLLSDSGFYLCAWSFGGLNNQPQHFGDGTRLSIL.